The next 5 T cell receptor beta chains were all read from a single sample in a study of blood T cell repertoires in COVID-19. Profiled with immunoSEQ multiplex PCR; TCRdb holds only in-frame clones, not every one. The sample has around 180,000 clones; roughly three quarters are singletons. The sequenced sample consisted of peripheral blood. These receptors were collected from a man in his 60s with active or convalescent COVID-19.

Here the CDR3 reads CASSLSTGGMYEQFF. The CDR3 bases are TGTGCCAGCAGCTTATCGACAGGGGGCATGTATGAGCAGTTCTTC. The V call is TRBV7-2, the J call TRBJ2-1, with 10 bases identical to TRBD1. Per the germline V gene, CDR1 is SGHTA and CDR2 is FQGNSA. This CDR3 is 15 amino acids long. J gave up 8 bases and V 2 bases, and 6 bases lay outside the gene matches.

This chain joins TRBV9 and TRBJ2-1; 8 positions match TRBD2. V lost 1 base, J lost 3 bases, and 9 bases stayed unmatched. This CDR3 has 17 residues. CDR1 is SGDLS, CDR2 YYNGEE, per germline. In nucleotides, the CDR3 is TGTGCCAGCAGCGTACGAGGAAGCGGGAGTAACTACAATGAGCAGTTCTTC. Translated: CASSVRGSGSNYNEQFF.

The CDR3 loop reads CASSLGGNEQFF. For the CDR3, the DNA is TGTGCCAGCAGCTTGGGGGGCAATGAGCAGTTCTTC. V gene TRBV13 combines with J gene TRBJ2-1; D might be TRBD2 (6 bases). Germline V lookup: CDR1 PRHDT, CDR2 FYEKMQ (reference sequence). The CDR3 sequence is 12 residues long. Trimming left V 3 bases short and J 6 bases short, with 6 bases between.

The chain links TRBV19 to TRBJ2-3; D is perhaps TRBD2 (6 bases). Trimming removed 5 bases at V and 5 bases at J, with 17 bases between. The CDR3 is made up of 15 amino acids. From germline, CDR1 is LNHDA and CDR2 SQIVND (reference sequence). In DNA, the CDR3 is TGTGCCAGTAGTGACCGCGGGAATGGGATAGATACGCAGTATTTT. Its translation is CASSDRGNGIDTQYF.

The chain links TRBV19 to TRBJ1-1, with 8 nucleotides matching TRBD1. CDR3 length: 15 residues. CDR1 is LNHDA, CDR2 SQIVND, per germline (reference sequence). After removal of 4 bases from V and 5 bases from J, the junction contained 9 bases not matched to a gene. CDR3 in DNA: TGTGCCAGTAGTAGACAGGGCAGGGGGCATACTGAAGCTTTCTTT. It encodes CASSRQGRGHTEAFF.